These T cell receptor beta chains were read from a single sample in a study of cytomegalovirus exposure and HLA in healthy donors. Here immunoSEQ multiplex PCR was the method, and the copy in TCRdb shows in-frame clones only, minus some. This sample has about 160,000 clones, with more than 75% found just once. What was sequenced was PBMCs. The receptors here all came from a man between 18 and 29 years old in good health and CMV-seronegative. CDR3s include the opening cysteine and the closing phenylalanine or tryptophan. The D gene is left open where the match is weak. Rows give clone size only sometimes, using once, few, many, or a class for an expanded clone.

clone_size	v_call	d_call	j_call	cdr3_nt	cdr3_aa
.	TRBV27	.	TRBJ2-3	TGTGCCAGCAGTTTAGGCCCAGATACGCAGTATTTT	CASSLGPDTQYF
.	TRBV5-1	TRBD2	TRBJ2-1	TGCGCCAGCAGCCCATGGACTAGCGGGGTTTACAATGAGCAGTTCTTC	CASSPWTSGVYNEQFF
.	TRBV5-6	.	TRBJ2-1	TGTGCCAGCAGCTTGGTTAGTAATGAGCAGTTCTTC	CASSLVSNEQFF
.	TRBV29-1	TRBD2	TRBJ2-5	TGCAGCGTTGCAGGACCAACAGGACTAGCGGTGAACCAAGAGACCCAGTACTTC	CSVAGPTGLAVNQETQYF
.	TRBV7-2	.	TRBJ2-3	TGTGCCAGCAGCTTAGGGCCCGGCACAGATACGCAGTATTTT	CASSLGPGTDTQYF
.	TRBV27	.	TRBJ2-1	TGTGCCAGCAGTTTATCGTCGGAGGTCCACAATGAGCAGTTCTTC	CASSLSSEVHNEQFF
.	TRBV5-1	.	TRBJ1-1	TGCGCCAGCAGCCTATCATCGGGGGAAGGGGCTTTCTTT	CASSLSSGEGAFF
once	TRBV6-6	.	TRBJ2-3	TGTGCCAGCAGTTTCGATAGGGGGAGAGGTACGCAGTATTTT	CASSFDRGRGTQYF
once	TRBV4-1	.	TRBJ2-1	TGCGCCAGCTCCATCAGCTCCTACAATGAGCAGTTCTTC	CASSISSYNEQFF
once	TRBV6-5	TRBD2	TRBJ2-5	TGTGCCAGCAGTTACGGTCCTAGCGGCCAAGAGACCCAGTACTTC	CASSYGPSGQETQYF
.	TRBV5-1	TRBD2	TRBJ2-7	TGCGCCAGCAGCATGGGACTAGCGGGAACCGAGCAGTACTTC	CASSMGLAGTEQYF
.	TRBV19	.	TRBJ2-3	TGTGCCAGTAGTATAGGCCCCCCTTCGACAGGATCTAGCACAGATACGCAGTATTTT	CASSIGPPSTGSSTDTQYF
.	TRBV19	.	TRBJ1-2	TGTGCCAGTACTACCCCGGGAAGACTTTACTATGGCTACACCTTC	CASTTPGRLYYGYTF
.	TRBV6-5	TRBD1	TRBJ2-3	TGTGCCAGCACCAGGACAGGGGTGGACTCAGATACGCAGTATTTT	CASTRTGVDSDTQYF
.	TRBV6-1	.	TRBJ1-2	TGTGCCAGCAGTGAATTTATTTCTAACTATGGCTACACCTTC	CASSEFISNYGYTF
.	TRBV25-1	.	TRBJ2-1	TGTGCCAGCAGTCTAGGTGCCTACAATGAGCAGTTCTTC	CASSLGAYNEQFF
.	TRBV5-1	TRBD1	TRBJ2-2	TGCGCCAGCACCATCGGGGTGAGGGGGCGCACCGGGGAGCTGTTTTTT	CASTIGVRGRTGELFF
.	TRBV27	.	TRBJ2-7	TGTGCCAGCAGTTTGGAAGGACTGGGGTACGAGCAGTACTTC	CASSLEGLGYEQYF
.	TRBV4-1	TRBD2	TRBJ2-1	TGCGCCAGCAGCCAACAACCGGGACTAGCGGGAGAGGCCCAGTTCTTC	CASSQQPGLAGEAQFF
.	TRBV11-2	.	TRBJ1-3	TGTGCCAGCAGCTCCACGACAAGGACTGGAAACACCATATATTTT	CASSSTTRTGNTIYF
.	TRBV28	TRBD2	TRBJ2-1	TGTGCCAGCAGTTTAGGGCTAGCGGGGGACAATGAGCAGTTCTTC	CASSLGLAGDNEQFF
.	TRBV7-2	.	TRBJ2-7	TGTGCCAGCAGCCTAAGTGGAGGGGAGCAGTACTTC	CASSLSGGEQYF
.	TRBV9	TRBD2	TRBJ2-3	TGTGCCAGCAGTGGGACTAGCGGGAGGGAATCCACAGATACGCAGTATTTT	CASSGTSGRESTDTQYF
.	TRBV28	.	TRBJ1-2	TGTGCCAGCAGTTTCGGGACACTAGACTTCAACTATGGCTACACCTTC	CASSFGTLDFNYGYTF
.	TRBV18	TRBD1	TRBJ1-4	TGTGCCAGCTCACCGGGACAGGGGGATGAAAAACTGTTTTTT	CASSPGQGDEKLFF
few	TRBV2	.	TRBJ1-2	TGTGCCAGCAGTGATCGGGGGGCCAACTATGGCTACACCTTC	CASSDRGANYGYTF
.	TRBV30	.	TRBJ1-2	TGTGCCCTATGGGGCTACACCTTC	CALWGYTF
.	TRBV28	.	TRBJ1-1	TGTGCCAGCAGTTTATGGGGGGGGAACACTGAAGCTTTCTTT	CASSLWGGNTEAFF
.	TRBV2	TRBD2	TRBJ2-4	TGTGCCAGCAGTGAAGGACTAGCGGGGGACACCAAAAACATTCAGTACTTC	CASSEGLAGDTKNIQYF
.	TRBV28	.	TRBJ2-5	TGTGCCAGCAGTTTATCAGGGGATCTCGAGACCCAGTACTTC	CASSLSGDLETQYF
.	TRBV9	TRBD2	TRBJ2-3	TGTGCCAGCAGCGTAGCTTTGACGGGAGGCGCAGATACGCAGTATTTT	CASSVALTGGADTQYF
.	TRBV28	.	TRBJ1-2	TGTGCCAGCAGGACAGACTCAAACTATGGCTACACCTTC	CASRTDSNYGYTF
once	TRBV4-3	TRBD2	TRBJ2-1	TGCGCCAGCAGCCAAGACGGCGGGGGGGGCGCAGTACGGGAGCAGTTCTTC	CASSQDGGGGAVREQFF
.	TRBV18	.	TRBJ2-6	TGTGCCAGCTCACCACCAGGGGCTGGGGCCAACGTCCTGACTTTC	CASSPPGAGANVLTF
once	TRBV6-5	.	TRBJ2-7	TGTGCCAGCAGTTACTCGACCAGGGGTGGGCACGAGCAGTACTTC	CASSYSTRGGHEQYF
.	TRBV6-6	TRBD1	TRBJ2-7	TGTGCCAGCAGGACGGGACAGGGGGCGCAAGAGCAGTACTTC	CASRTGQGAQEQYF
.	TRBV5-1	TRBD1	TRBJ1-1	TGCGCCAGCAGCCTTAGACAGGGTCGGACTGAAGCTTTCTTT	CASSLRQGRTEAFF
.	TRBV18	.	TRBJ2-2	TGTGCCAGCTCACCTGACTGGGGAGTGAACACCGGGGAGCTGTTTTTT	CASSPDWGVNTGELFF
.	TRBV11-2	TRBD1	TRBJ2-5	TGTGCCAGCAGTCTGACAGGGGATTTCGAGACCCAGTACTTC	CASSLTGDFETQYF
.	TRBV4-2	TRBD1	TRBJ2-7	TGTGCCAGCAGCCCTGAGAAGGGGGCCGAGCAGTACTTC	CASSPEKGAEQYF
.	TRBV29-1	TRBD2	TRBJ2-7	TGCAGCGTGGAACTAGCGGACTACGAGCAGTACTTC	CSVELADYEQYF
.	TRBV19	TRBD2	TRBJ2-1	TGTGCCAGTAGTATCCCTAGCGGAAGCAATGAGCAGTTCTTC	CASSIPSGSNEQFF
.	TRBV6-5	.	TRBJ1-1	TGTGCCAGCAGTCCCCGGGTGGGAGGGCTTGAAGCTTTCTTT	CASSPRVGGLEAFF